The following is a T cell receptor (beta chain) sequence with its context. Only healthy Caucasians were included as donors. Template switching introduced a universal primer site, and the cDNA bore unique molecular identifiers. TCRdb itself ran the 5' RACE reads through MiXCR, one entry per CDR3 protein. The table has 200,000 to 250,000 distinct CDR3 sequences, approximately 7% seen once; the top ten hold approximately 3.7%. The ends were cut back, 3 bases at V and 4 bases at J, with 12 bases in the middle. The CDR3 runs to 14 residues. CDR1 and CDR2 from the germline V gene are KGHSH and LQKENI. The sample comes from a study of identical twins. These sequences were also reported in another study, on yellow fever vaccine responses in identical twins.

Material for sequencing was memory (CD45RO+) T cells sorted from blood. The chain links TRBV18 to TRBJ2-5, with D perhaps TRBD1 (6 bases). This sequence was found in a woman aged 18-29 years in good health. This CDR3 reads CASSPGPGAETQYF. CDR3 in DNA: TGTGCCAGCTCACCGGGGCCAGGGGCAGAGACCCAGTACTTC.